This T cell receptor beta chain was identified in a study of identical twins. This clonotype was found a few times. The antigen is unknown. TCRdb fed the 5' RACE reads into MiXCR, producing one record per CDR3 protein. The sample lists a few hundred thousand distinct CDR3 sequences, 6.5% to 9.5% occurring once. The CDR3 totals 16 residues. Germline V gene sequence: CDR1 MNHEY, CDR2 SVGEGT. V lost 0 bases and J lost 2, with 12 bases in between. Whole-study findings and limits: Twin pairs had excess sharing that was weaker in beta out-of-frame sequences.

The same data also went into a second study, on yellow fever vaccine responses in identical twins.

The sequence came from a woman aged 18-35 years in good health. The sequencing sample was made of CD8+ T cells sorted from blood. V gene TRBV6-2 or TRBV6-3 combines with J gene TRBJ2-3, with D uncertain. CDR3 sequence (DNA): TGTGCCAGCAGTTACTCAGAAAATCCTGCCACAGATACGCAGTATTTT. Translating gives CASSYSENPATDTQYF.